The clone carrying this T cell receptor beta chain has only a few counts. These data originate in a study of human T cells and chemical hapten exposure. In the source study's methods: Sampled TCR counts reached a median of roughly 90,000 per sample, with values ranging from roughly 23,224 to 690,600. TCRdb itself ran the RACE reads through MiXCR, one entry per CDR3 protein. The V and J calls were not made by the authors but by TCRdb's processing. The sample holds some 120,000 distinct CDR3 sequences, approximately 9.5% seen once. The time point was: healthy volunteer bleed at 2 weeks. It was unfractionated whole blood from which total RNA was extracted. The CDR3 consists of 18 residues. V lost 3 bases, J lost 6 bases, and 12 bases stayed unmatched. The germline V gene has CDR1 SGHNT and CDR2 YYREEE (reference sequence).

V is TRBV5-4 and J is TRBJ2-1, with 13 bases fitting TRBD2. Sequencing was carried out using whole blood. This receptor was obtained from a male donor in good health. Some clones in this sample may be carry-over from other donors' samples. CDR3 sequence (DNA): TGTGCCAGCAGCTATTGGCTGGGGACTAGCGGGAACATCAATGAGCAGTTCTTC. Translated: CASSYWLGTSGNINEQFF. Using reference TRBV5-4 and TRBJ2-1 for the parts outside the CDR3, the full variable domain is ETGVTQSPTHLIKTRGQQVTLRCSSQSGHNTVSWYQQALGQGPQFIFQYYREEENGRGNFPPRFSGLQFPNYSSELNVNALELDDSALYLCASSYWLGTSGNINEQFFGPGTRLTVL.